This record looks at one T cell receptor beta chain sequence and its context. TCRdb independently ran MiXCR on the 5' RACE reads; one entry per CDR3 protein. The sample shows some 600,000 distinct CDR3 sequences, around a sixth of them seen only once. The V and J ends lost 5 bases and 5 bases respectively, with 17 bases between them. Germline CDR1 reads SGHRS; CDR2 reads YFSETQ. The CDR3 spans 14 residues. The data were taken from a study of T cells after yellow fever vaccination. Material: PBMCs, obtained around 5 days after the first yellow fever vaccination. The V and J genes are TRBV5-1 and TRBJ2-7; TRBD2 is a possible D gene (6 bases). This sequence originates from a man aged 18 to 29 who received the YFV17D yellow fever vaccine. CDR3: CASRDTGTGDEQYF. The CDR3 coding sequence is TGCGCCAGCAGGGACACCGGGACGGGAGACGAGCAGTACTTC.